Following are 21 T cell receptor beta chains from one sample sequenced in a study of OX40 agonist ivuxolimab in advanced cancers. This table comes from immunoSEQ multiplex PCR, and its TCRdb copy is limited to in-frame clones, with some not included. The data contain 55,000 to 65,000 clones, approximately 90% of them seen just once; the ten biggest clones take up around 0.8%. Sequencing used CD4+ or CD8+ T cells sorted from blood, obtained in a trial of the OX40 agonist ivuxolimab. The receptors stem from an adult with an advanced solid tumor such as melanoma, head and neck, liver or kidney cancer.

The rearrangement links TRBV11-1 to TRBJ2-2; 9 bases map to TRBD2. The CDR3 is 14 amino acids. Germline assignment: CDR1 SGHAT and CDR2 FQDESV (reference sequence). With 8 bases clipped from V and 0 bases from J, the junction kept 1 base outside the gene matches. CDR3 coding DNA: TGTGCCAGCCGCGGGAGGGCGAACACCGGGGAGCTGTTTTTT. It encodes CASRGRANTGELFF. The full variable domain, its missing parts supplied by reference TRBV11-1 and TRBJ2-2, is EAEVAQSPRYKITEKSQAVAFWCDPISGHATLYWYRQILGQGPELLVQFQDESVVDDSQLPKDRFSAERLKGVDSTLKIQPAELGDSAMYLCASRGRANTGELFFGEGSRLTVL.

This clone appeared a single time. In DNA form, the CDR3 reads TGTGCCACCAGCAGAGATATGACCAACACTGAAGCTTTCTTT. Amino acid sequence: CATSRDMTNTEAFF. The rearrangement links TRBV15 to TRBJ1-1; D uncertain. Trimming took off 0 bases at V and 2 bases at J, with 7 bases between the two ends. This CDR3 region has 14 residues. Germline V CDR1 and CDR2: LNHNV, YYDKDF (reference sequence).

The chain joins TRBV20-1 to TRBJ2-7, with D possibly matching TRBD1 (6 bases). The germline V gene encodes CDR1 DFQATT and CDR2 SNEGSKA (reference sequence). The CDR3 is 11 residues long. Trimming left V 6 bases short and J 6 bases short, with 12 bases between. CDR3 nucleotides: TGCAGTGCCAGACAGGCCGGCGAGCAGTACTTC. Translated, it gives CSARQAGEQYF.

The chain links TRBV5-1 to TRBJ1-5; D might be TRBD1 (5 bases). Trimming removed 0 bases from V and 7 bases from J, with 11 bases in between. Germline values: CDR1 SGHRS, CDR2 YFSETQ. CDR3 length: 14 residues. CDR3 protein: CASSLDGGGQPQHF. DNA of the CDR3: TGCGCCAGCAGCTTGGATGGGGGAGGCCAGCCCCAGCATTTT.

This chain uses TRBV7-8 with TRBJ2-7; D not certain. Germline loops: CDR1 SGHVS, CDR2 FQNEAQ. Trimming cost V 0 bases and J 6 bases, with 6 bases left between them. The CDR3 is 12 amino acids. CDR3 nucleotides: TGTGCCAGCAGCTTAGCGCCAGGCGAGCAGTACTTC. Its protein is CASSLAPGEQYF.

The chain has TRBV2 and TRBJ2-3; D might be TRBD1 or TRBD2, each matching 6 bases. The V and J ends lost 6 bases and 3 bases respectively, with 22 bases between them. The CDR3 sequence is 17 residues long. CDR1 and CDR2 (germline): SNHLY, FYNNEI. CDR3 coding DNA: TGTGCCAGCAGGAACCCACAGGGAGGTCCTTCTACAGATACGCAGTATTTT. Translating gives CASRNPQGGPSTDTQYF.

The CDR3 region is CASSTIAGEQETQYF. The CDR3 DNA reads as TGTGCCAGCAGTACCATAGCGGGAGAACAAGAGACCCAGTACTTC. This rearrangement joins TRBV11-1 to TRBJ2-5; 9 bases line up with TRBD2. Germline-derived CDR1 and CDR2 are SGHAT and FQDESV (reference sequence). Losses at the gene ends were 6 bases for V and 2 bases for J; bases not matched to a gene: 7. This CDR3 region has 15 residues.

The chain employs TRBV7-8 and TRBJ2-7; weak D call: TRBD1 (5 bases). V lost 3 bases and J lost 5, with 11 bases in between. Per the germline V gene, CDR1 is SGHVS and CDR2 is FQNEAQ. The CDR3 sequence is 13 residues long. In DNA, the CDR3 is TGTGCCAGCAGCTTCGACAGAATGAACGAGCAGTACTTC. Protein sequence: CASSFDRMNEQYF. The complete variable domain, with remaining parts taken from reference TRBV7-8 and TRBJ2-7, reads GAGVSQSPRYKVAKRGQDVALRCDPISGHVSLFWYQQALGQGPEFLTYFQNEAQLDKSGLPSDRFFAERPEGSVSTLKIQRTQQEDSAVYLCASSFDRMNEQYFGPGTRLTVT.

V is TRBV18 and J is TRBJ2-7, with 14 bases identical to TRBD2. The V segment lost 3 bases and the J segment 6 bases; nucleotides outside the gene matches: 10. Germline V lookup: CDR1 KGHSH, CDR2 LQKENI. CDR3 length: 17 residues. The CDR3 here is CASSPGTGTSGSPEQYF. CDR3 nucleotide sequence: TGTGCCAGCTCACCGGGGACAGGGACTAGCGGGAGCCCCGAGCAGTACTTC.

The chain has TRBV5-1 and TRBJ2-7; 10 bases align to TRBD2. The CDR3 consists of 18 residues. Germline V CDR1 and CDR2: SGHRS, YFSETQ. Trimming at V came to 1 base and at J to 2 bases, leaving 12 bases not matched to a gene. The CDR3 spells CASSLTASRTSGTYEQYF. DNA of the CDR3: TGCGCCAGCAGCTTGACCGCAAGCAGGACTAGCGGTACCTACGAGCAGTACTTC.

The sample holds one count of this clone. The chain carries TRBV11-2 and TRBJ2-1; D ambiguous. This CDR3 region has 15 residues. The germline CDR1 and CDR2 sequences are SGHAT and FQNNGV. Trimming took off 7 bases at V and 1 base at J, with 14 bases between the two ends. The CDR3 DNA is TGTGCCAGCACCCCCCTTGCCTTATCCTACAATGAGCAGTTCTTC. Amino acid sequence: CASTPLALSYNEQFF.

This chain links TRBV19 with TRBJ1-3; tentative D call: TRBD1 (5 bases). This CDR3 contains 13 residues. V gave up 8 bases and J gave up 3 bases, with 11 bases separating them. Germline V lookup: CDR1 LNHDA, CDR2 SQIVND (reference sequence). This CDR3 reads CASSDTFGNTIYF. The CDR3 DNA follows: TGTGCCAGTTCGGACACTTTTGGAAACACCATATATTTT.

Worth noting for this clone: One junction end does not reproduce the germline sequence, and a read error may be involved. The rearrangement joins TRBV2 to TRBJ2-7; the D is unclear. From germline, CDR1 is SNHLY and CDR2 FYNNEI. The CDR3 is 16 amino acids. The CDR3 loop reads CASSLHPLDKSSEQYF. For the CDR3, the DNA is TGTGCCAGCAGTCTACATCCCCTAGACAAATCCTCCGAGCAGTACTTC.

The J gene is TRBJ2-1, the V gene TRBV7-3, with 9 bases that match TRBD2. Trimming removed 3 bases from V and 4 bases from J; junction bases left unmatched: 4. The CDR3 runs 15 residues. CDR1 is SGHTA and CDR2 is FQGTGA in the germline V gene. For the CDR3, the DNA is TGTGCCAGCAGCTTTTATAGCGGGAGTTACAATGAGCAGTTCTTC. Translating gives CASSFYSGSYNEQFF. Full variable domain (missing parts from reference TRBV7-3 and TRBJ2-1): GAGVSQTPSNKVTEKGKYVELRCDPISGHTALYWYRQSLGQGPEFLIYFQGTGAADDSGLPNDRFFAVRPEGSVSTLKIQRTERGDSAVYLCASSFYSGSYNEQFFGPGTRLTVL.

The CDR3 reads CASSQDWETGNTIYF. The CDR3 region has the DNA TGCGCCAGCAGCCAAGATTGGGAGACGGGAAACACCATATATTTT. This chain joins TRBV4-1 and TRBJ1-3; D is unresolved. This CDR3 contains 15 residues. Germline CDR1 reads MGHRA; CDR2 reads YSYEKL. Trimming stripped 0 bases from V and 4 bases from J, with 10 bases between.

The chain's CDR3 is CASSQDRFSYEQYF. The CDR3 DNA is TGCGCCAGCAGCCAGGACAGGTTCTCCTACGAGCAGTACTTC. The chain links TRBV4-3 to TRBJ2-7, with 7 positions matching TRBD1. This CDR3 is 14 amino acids long. Germline CDR1 and CDR2: LGHNA and YSLEER. With 3 bases clipped from V and 0 bases from J, the junction kept 2 bases outside the gene matches.

The gene calls are TRBV7-8 and TRBJ1-4; D might be TRBD1 (5 bases). The V and J ends lost 3 bases and 4 bases respectively, with 9 bases between them. CDR1 and CDR2 (germline): SGHVS, FQNEAQ. There are 14 residues in the CDR3. The CDR3 DNA reads as TGTGCCAGCAGCTTCGATCAGGGTAATGAAAAACTGTTTTTT. As protein: CASSFDQGNEKLFF.

The chain's CDR3 is CASSLGRGQETQYF. The CDR3 coding sequence is TGCGCCAGCAGCTTGGGTAGGGGCCAAGAGACCCAGTACTTC. This chain connects TRBV5-1 to TRBJ2-5, with TRBD1 as a possible D gene (5 bases). V was shortened by 0 bases and J by 1 base, with 7 bases between the two germline ends. Looked up from germline, CDR1 is SGHRS and CDR2 is YFSETQ. This CDR3 is 14 amino acids long.

The CDR3 protein is CASRGNGINEQFF. The CDR3 DNA reads as TGTGCCAGCAGGGGCAACGGGATCAATGAGCAGTTCTTC. V gene TRBV7-2 combines with J gene TRBJ2-1, with D perhaps TRBD2 (5 bases). Germline-derived CDR1 and CDR2 are SGHTA and FQGNSA. The CDR3 contains 13 residues. The germline V and J ends were trimmed by 6 bases and 6 bases, with 12 bases remaining between them.

The chain is built from TRBV6-5 and TRBJ1-4, with no clear D. V gave up 2 bases and J gave up 10 bases, with 17 bases separating them. Germline lookup yields CDR1 MNHEY and CDR2 SVGAGI. The CDR3 length is 15 residues. The CDR3 nucleotides read TGTGCCAGCAGTTACACCTACCAGGAGGCGGGAAAACTGTTTTTT. This translates into CASSYTYQEAGKLFF.

The chain is built from TRBV27 and TRBJ2-3; D is uncertain. Germline assignment: CDR1 MNHEY and CDR2 SMNVEV (reference sequence). This CDR3 comprises 14 residues. The V end lost 6 bases, the J end lost 0 bases, and 10 bases lay between the germline ends. CDR3 loop: CASSRAQSTDTQYF. The CDR3 region has the DNA TGTGCCAGCAGCCGCGCACAGAGCACAGATACGCAGTATTTT.